A selection of T cell receptor beta chains follows, all from one sample in a study of OX40 agonist ivuxolimab in advanced cancers. Method: immunoSEQ multiplex PCR; TCRdb's copy keeps in-frame clones and lacks some. Of 15,000 to 25,000 clones in the sample, about two thirds were seen once. The input for sequencing was CD4+ or CD8+ T cells sorted from blood, taken in a trial of the OX40 agonist ivuxolimab. All receptors come from an adult with an advanced solid tumor such as melanoma, head and neck, liver or kidney cancer. Both conserved end residues are trimmed from each CDR3. Clone size is given for some rows only: seen once, a few or many times, or a class if the clone is expanded.

>TRBV2|NA
ASSSYGTSGTNEQF
>TRBV6-6|NA
ASSYGTGAAEAF
>TRBV2|NA
ASRGQGAYEQY
>TRBV4-1|once
ASSQETYTQY
>TRBV15|NA
ATSRQTGTLRELF
>TRBV4-1|once
ASSQGTALGYEQY
>TRBV7-9|NA
ASSLASGGSTDTQY
>TRBV4-3|NA
ASSPGGTSGLSAKNIQY
>TRBV9|NA
ASSVAAGLNTEAF
>TRBV13|NA
ASSLGTGGGEKLF
>TRBV7-6|NA
ASSSRTGNTEAF
>TRBV6-1|few
ASSEGLAGDYEQY
>TRBV6-6|many
ASSYAGGYEQY
>TRBV6-5|many
ASSLAGGQETQY
>TRBV27|few
ASSLGGDQPQH
>TRBV6-6|NA
ASSLTLTGQSYEQY
>TRBV7-9|NA
ASSSQATYNEQF
>TRBV9|NA
ASSQSGSPAGNTIY
>TRBV5-6|NA
ASSLLPSGLYEQY
>TRBV7-8|NA
ASSSSVPLLANYGYT
>TRBV4-2|NA
ASSLGLARTDTQY
>TRBV4-1|NA
ASSRSWSGGDEQY
>TRBV19|NA
ASSIGSRTREPQH
>TRBV5-4|NA
ASSLRAVNSPLH
>TRBV4-1|NA
ASSQDRMALNEQF